The rows below give T cell receptor beta chains drawn from one sample of a study of blood T cell repertoires in COVID-19. The assay was immunoSEQ multiplex PCR, and TCRdb's table has in-frame clones only and misses some. This table has approximately 260,000 clones, 85% to 95% appearing once. What was sequenced was PBMCs or T cells enriched from blood (not recorded which). The receptors here all came from a woman aged 18-29 years who had recovered from COVID-19. Both conserved end residues are part of each CDR3. Fields, in order: J gene, D gene, V gene, clone size, CDR3 DNA, CDR3 protein. D genes are given only for firm matches. Clone size is stated in some rows and not others, as once, few, many or a class when expanded.

TRBJ2-5,TRBD1,TRBV29-1,.,TGCAGCGTTGAGTACAGGGACAGGTATCAAGAGACCCAGTACTTC,CSVEYRDRYQETQYF
TRBJ1-5,.,TRBV7-2,.,TGTGCCAGCAGCTTAAAGACAGGTGGCAATCAGCCCCAGCATTTT,CASSLKTGGNQPQHF
TRBJ2-1,.,TRBV5-1,.,TGCGCCAGCAGCTTGATGGTGGGAGGCCTCAATGAGCAGTTCTTC,CASSLMVGGLNEQFF
TRBJ1-4,.,TRBV19,.,TGTGCCAGTAGTATTCGGACTAGGGAAAAACTGTTTTTT,CASSIRTREKLFF
TRBJ1-2,TRBD1,TRBV28,.,TGTGCCAGCAGTGGGGACAGGAGTAATTATGGCTACACCTTC,CASSGDRSNYGYTF
TRBJ2-7,.,TRBV7-9,.,TGTGCCAGCAGCTCCGTCCCGGGACTCCTAGAGCAGTACTTC,CASSSVPGLLEQYF
TRBJ1-2,.,TRBV5-7,.,TGTGCCAGCAGCTTGGCGTGTGGGGGGGTCCCCCTCCACTATGGCTACACCTTC,CASSLACGGVPLHYGYTF
TRBJ2-6,.,TRBV27,.,TGTGCCAGCAGTGCTTCACGGGTTCTCTCTGGGGCCAACGTCCTGACTTTC,CASSASRVLSGANVLTF
TRBJ1-2,TRBD1,TRBV18,.,TGTGCCAGCTCAGGGGACAGAACTAACTATGGCTACACCTTC,CASSGDRTNYGYTF
TRBJ2-2,TRBD1,TRBV7-3,.,TGTGCCAGCAGCCTCCGAGGGGACAGGGGGCTTGAGGAGCTGTTTTTT,CASSLRGDRGLEELFF
TRBJ2-1,TRBD2,TRBV10-3,.,TGTGCCATCAGTGATAGACTAGCGGGGACAGCTAATGAGCAGTTCTTC,CAISDRLAGTANEQFF
TRBJ2-2,.,TRBV5-1,.,TGCGCCAGCAGCTTGGAGGCGGCCGGCACCGGGGAGCTGTTTTTT,CASSLEAAGTGELFF
TRBJ2-3,.,TRBV7-9,.,TGTGCCAGCAGCCCCGGTGTAGCCCGAAGCACAGATACGCAGTATTTT,CASSPGVARSTDTQYF
TRBJ2-2,TRBD1,TRBV28,.,TGTGCCAGCAGTTTACTCGCAGGGGGCACCGGGGAGCTGTTTTTT,CASSLLAGGTGELFF
TRBJ1-4,TRBD1,TRBV5-8,.,TGTGCCAGCAGACAAGGACAGGGGGCTTATCGTGAAAAACTGTTTTTT,CASRQGQGAYREKLFF
TRBJ2-7,.,TRBV19,.,TGTGCCAGTAGTATCTCTGGCCGCCTCTCCTACGAGCAGTACTTC,CASSISGRLSYEQYF
TRBJ2-1,TRBD2,TRBV7-9,.,TGTGCCAGCAGCTTAGATAAGTCCCTAGCGGGCTTTTTGGATGAGCAGTTCTTC,CASSLDKSLAGFLDEQFF
TRBJ2-7,TRBD2,TRBV5-1,.,TGCGCCAGCAGCCTCACTAGCGGATCCTACGAGCAGTACTTC,CASSLTSGSYEQYF
TRBJ1-1,.,TRBV4-3,.,TGCGCCAGCAGCCAAGATCTCTGGAGCGCTGAAGCTTTCTTT,CASSQDLWSAEAFF
TRBJ1-4,.,TRBV5-1,once,TGCGCCAGCAGCGGCGGGGGCGGGAATGAAAAACTGTTTTTT,CASSGGGGNEKLFF
TRBJ1-3,.,TRBV7-7,.,TGTGCTAGCATCCCATTAACAGCTTCTGGAAACACCATATATTTT,CASIPLTASGNTIYF
TRBJ1-2,.,TRBV19,.,TGTGCCAGTAGTCCATTGACAGGAGGCTATGGCTACACCTTC,CASSPLTGGYGYTF
TRBJ1-5,.,TRBV5-6,.,TGTGCCAGCAGCTTGAGACAGGGCAATCAGCCCCAGCATTTT,CASSLRQGNQPQHF
TRBJ2-3,.,TRBV5-1,.,TGCGCCAGCAGCCCTCGGGCGGGTACGCAGTATTTT,CASSPRAGTQYF
TRBJ1-1,.,TRBV11-3,.,TGTGCCAGCAGCTTAGCCAGGGAGAACACTGAAGCTTTCTTT,CASSLARENTEAFF
TRBJ2-5,.,TRBV7-3,few,TGTGCCAGCAGCTTGGGGCAGCAAGAGACCCAGTACTTC,CASSLGQQETQYF
TRBJ1-2,.,TRBV28,once,TGTGCCAGCAGTTTAAACAGGTCCTACACCTTC,CASSLNRSYTF
TRBJ2-1,TRBD2,TRBV24-1,.,TGTGCCACCAGTGATCCCCTAGCGGGGTCTTTCAATGAGCAGTTCTTC,CATSDPLAGSFNEQFF
TRBJ2-7,.,TRBV5-1,.,TGCGCCAGCAGCTTGGCACTAGCGGTGACAGGGGAGCAGTACTTC,CASSLALAVTGEQYF
TRBJ1-5,TRBD1,TRBV7-2,.,TGTGCCAGCAGCTTAGTACAGGGGGGGAATCAGCCCCAGCATTTT,CASSLVQGGNQPQHF
TRBJ1-1,.,TRBV10-3,.,TGTGCCATCAGTGCCACCGTGGTCTACAGGGTTGACACTGAAGCTTTCTTT,CAISATVVYRVDTEAFF
TRBJ1-5,.,TRBV19,many,TGTGCCAGTAGAAACGGGGGGCCCCAGCATTTT,CASRNGGPQHF
TRBJ1-5,.,TRBV28,few,TGTGCCAGCATCATCGCGGGGGTTAGCAATCAGCCCCAGCATTTT,CASIIAGVSNQPQHF
TRBJ1-1,.,TRBV3-1/TRBV3-2,.,TGTGCCAGCAGTCCGGGGTCAAACACTGAAGCTTTCTTT,CASSPGSNTEAFF
TRBJ1-2,.,TRBV5-1,once,TGCGCCAGCAGTTACAGCAGCACGGATGGCTACACCTTC,CASSYSSTDGYTF
TRBJ1-1,TRBD1,TRBV18,.,TGTGCCAGCTCACCACAGGCAGGGGGGAACACTGAAGCTTTCTTT,CASSPQAGGNTEAFF
TRBJ1-1,.,TRBV29-1,.,TGCAGCGTTGCCGGGAAGGGATCGACTGAAGCTTTCTTT,CSVAGKGSTEAFF
TRBJ1-2,TRBD1,TRBV19,.,TGTGCCAGTAGGACCGGGACAGTAAACTATGGCTACACCTTC,CASRTGTVNYGYTF
TRBJ2-1,TRBD1,TRBV7-9,once,TGTGCCAGCAGCTTCGACAGGGGAGTGTACAATGAGCAGTTCTTC,CASSFDRGVYNEQFF
TRBJ1-5,.,TRBV7-2,.,TGTGCCAGCAGCTTAGGGGGGGGGAATCAGCCCCAGCATTTT,CASSLGGGNQPQHF
TRBJ1-5,TRBD1,TRBV6-5,.,TGTGCCAGCAGACCCGACAGGGCCTACAATCAGCCCCAGCATTTT,CASRPDRAYNQPQHF
TRBJ1-6,TRBD1,TRBV18,.,TGTGCCGGGACAGGGGCACTTAATTCACCCCTCCACTTT,CAGTGALNSPLHF
TRBJ1-1,.,TRBV10-3,.,TGTGCCATCAGTGAGCCGACAAGTCTTTTTCAAGCTTTCTTT,CAISEPTSLFQAFF
TRBJ1-1,.,TRBV7-2,.,TGTGCCAGCGGACACAGGGACATGAACACTGAAGCTTTCTTT,CASGHRDMNTEAFF
TRBJ1-1,.,TRBV5-6,.,TGTGCCAGCAGCTTGGGGGAGCAGCTAGAAGCTTTCTTT,CASSLGEQLEAFF
TRBJ1-1,.,TRBV4-3,few,TGCGCCAGCAGCCAAGCACCCTCGGGACAATCTTACACTGAAGCTTTCTTT,CASSQAPSGQSYTEAFF
TRBJ2-1,.,TRBV11-2,.,TGTGCCAGCAGCTCCCTAGTCAATGAGCAGTTCTTC,CASSSLVNEQFF